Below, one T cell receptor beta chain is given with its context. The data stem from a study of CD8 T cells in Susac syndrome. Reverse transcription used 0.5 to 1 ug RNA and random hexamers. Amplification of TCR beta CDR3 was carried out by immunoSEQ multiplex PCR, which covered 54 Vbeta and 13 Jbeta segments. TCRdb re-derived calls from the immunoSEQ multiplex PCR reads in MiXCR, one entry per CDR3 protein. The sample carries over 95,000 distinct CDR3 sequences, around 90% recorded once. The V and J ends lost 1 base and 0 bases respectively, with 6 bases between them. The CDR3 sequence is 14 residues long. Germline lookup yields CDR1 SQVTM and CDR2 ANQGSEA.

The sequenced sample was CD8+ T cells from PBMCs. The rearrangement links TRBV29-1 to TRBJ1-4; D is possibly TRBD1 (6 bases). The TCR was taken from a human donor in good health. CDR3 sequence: CSVEGQATNEKLFF. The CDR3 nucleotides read TGCAGCGTTGAAGGACAGGCAACTAATGAAAAACTGTTTTTT.